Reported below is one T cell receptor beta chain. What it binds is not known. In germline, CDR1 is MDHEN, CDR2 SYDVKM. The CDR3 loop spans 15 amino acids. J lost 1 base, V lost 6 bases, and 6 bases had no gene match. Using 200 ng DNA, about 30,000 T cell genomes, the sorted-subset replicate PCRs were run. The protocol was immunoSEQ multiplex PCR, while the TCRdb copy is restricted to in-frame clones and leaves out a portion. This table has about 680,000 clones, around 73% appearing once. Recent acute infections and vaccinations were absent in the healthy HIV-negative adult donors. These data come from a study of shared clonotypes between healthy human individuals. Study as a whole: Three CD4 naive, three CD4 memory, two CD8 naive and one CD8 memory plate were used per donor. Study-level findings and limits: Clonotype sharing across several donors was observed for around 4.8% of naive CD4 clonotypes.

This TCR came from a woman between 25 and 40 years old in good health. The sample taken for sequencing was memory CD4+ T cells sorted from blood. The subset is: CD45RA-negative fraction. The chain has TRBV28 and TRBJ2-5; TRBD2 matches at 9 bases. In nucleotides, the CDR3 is TGTGCCAGCAGGGGTCTAGCGGGGATCCAAGAGACCCAGTACTTC. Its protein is CASRGLAGIQETQYF.